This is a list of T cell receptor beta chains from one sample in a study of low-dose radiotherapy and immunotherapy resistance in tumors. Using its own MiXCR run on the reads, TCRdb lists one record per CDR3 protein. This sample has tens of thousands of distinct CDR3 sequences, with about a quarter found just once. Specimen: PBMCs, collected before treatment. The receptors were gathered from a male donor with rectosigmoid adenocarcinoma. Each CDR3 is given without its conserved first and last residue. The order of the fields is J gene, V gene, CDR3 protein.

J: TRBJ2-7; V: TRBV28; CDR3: ASRPTGATYEQY
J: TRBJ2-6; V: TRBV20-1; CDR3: SARDEGGWSGANVLT
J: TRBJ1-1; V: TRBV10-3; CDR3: AISDSTGGTEAF
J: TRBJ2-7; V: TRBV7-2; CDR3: ASSDSYEQY
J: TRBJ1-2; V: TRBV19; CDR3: ASSISKVGATGYT
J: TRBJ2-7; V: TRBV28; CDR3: ASSGLAGGLTYEQY
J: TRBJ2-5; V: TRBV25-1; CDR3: ASSESAGGRETQY
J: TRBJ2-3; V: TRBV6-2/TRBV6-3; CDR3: ASSIRGLDGDTQY
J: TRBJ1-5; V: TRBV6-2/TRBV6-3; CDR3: ASSTTDQPQH
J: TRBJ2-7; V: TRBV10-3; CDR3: AISESPASSYEQY
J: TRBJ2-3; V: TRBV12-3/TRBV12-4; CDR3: ASSILGLLTDTQY
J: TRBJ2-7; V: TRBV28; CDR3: ASSLGTVGSSYEQY
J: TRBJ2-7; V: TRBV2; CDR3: ASSEEGHLARY
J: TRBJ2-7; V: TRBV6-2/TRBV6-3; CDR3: ASSSGTGYEQY
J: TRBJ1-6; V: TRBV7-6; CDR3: ARPSRGTYNSPLH
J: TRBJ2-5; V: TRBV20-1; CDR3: SARTGVAETQY
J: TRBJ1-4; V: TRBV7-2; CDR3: ASSLVPRATNEKLF
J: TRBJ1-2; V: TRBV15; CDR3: ATSRGDGGTYGYT
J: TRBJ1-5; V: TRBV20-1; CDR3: SARDTNQPQH
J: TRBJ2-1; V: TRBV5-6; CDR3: ASSLGTLGPNEQF
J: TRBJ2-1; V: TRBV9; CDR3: ASSSPTRYNEQF
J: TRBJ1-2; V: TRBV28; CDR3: ASSVGQLNGYT
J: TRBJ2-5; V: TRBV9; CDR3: ASSPGASGGFETQY
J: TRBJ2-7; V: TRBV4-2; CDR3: ASRPREGSSYEQY
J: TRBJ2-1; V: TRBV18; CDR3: ASSPLGAGVRANEQF
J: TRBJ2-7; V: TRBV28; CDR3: ASSFNGAYEQY
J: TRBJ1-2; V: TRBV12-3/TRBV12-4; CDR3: ASSPSLSYGYT
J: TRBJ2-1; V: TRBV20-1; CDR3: SAPGSGRVDEQF
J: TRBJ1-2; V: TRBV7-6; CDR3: ASSSRTINYGYT
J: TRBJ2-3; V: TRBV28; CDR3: ASNRVGTDTQY
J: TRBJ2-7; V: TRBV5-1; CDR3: ASGRDNAYGEQY
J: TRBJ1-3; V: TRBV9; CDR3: ASSTLTGSGNTIY
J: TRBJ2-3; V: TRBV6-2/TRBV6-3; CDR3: ASSYASGGAVGTQY
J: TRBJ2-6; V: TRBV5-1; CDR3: ASSRTEQTASGANVLT
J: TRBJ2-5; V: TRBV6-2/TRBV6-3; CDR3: AGSQSERETQY
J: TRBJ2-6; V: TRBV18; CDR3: ASSAQTGAGANVLT
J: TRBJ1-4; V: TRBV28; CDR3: ASSLRGEKLF
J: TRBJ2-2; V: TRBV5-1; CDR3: ASSLDVGELF
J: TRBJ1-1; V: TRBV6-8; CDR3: ASSPRTLANTEAF
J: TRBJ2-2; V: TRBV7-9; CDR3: ASSLPYRLDTGELF
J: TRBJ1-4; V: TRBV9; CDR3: ASSAGTGYEKLF
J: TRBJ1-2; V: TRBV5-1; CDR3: ASRRTAGGDYGYT